This T cell receptor beta chain was documented in a study of T cells in Graves' hyperthyroidism and ophthalmopathy. Whole-study results and caveats: Model-based prediction identified ophthalmopathy a median about 6 months prior to its onset.

The CDR3 extends over 19 amino acids. Germline CDR1 MDHEN, CDR2 SYDVKM. The germline V and J ends were trimmed by 8 bases and 5 bases, with 31 bases remaining between them. The investigators amplified TCR beta CDR3 regions from RNA transcripts. A set of HTBI primers served as the primers for a first-round RT-PCR of the TCR CDR3. TCRdb reanalysed the multiplex PCR reads using MiXCR and keeps one entry per CDR3 protein. Found here are some 560,000 distinct CDR3 sequences, 12% to 15% of them singletons; the top ten hold approximately 14%. Investigators excluded patients with uncontrolled infection, other autoimmune disease, pregnancy or lactation. This clonotype occurred many times. What it binds is unknown.

The chain employs TRBV28 and TRBJ1-5, with TRBD1 as a possible D gene (5 bases). Sequenced input: blood. This TCR came from a middle-aged woman with Graves' hyperthyroidism. CDR3 nucleotides: TGTGCCAGCCGGGACGGGATCCAAAAATTTTCGGGGGAGGATCAGCCCCAGCATTTT. Protein sequence: CASRDGIQKFSGEDQPQHF. The full variable domain, completed using reference TRBV28 and TRBJ1-5, is DVKVTQSSRYLVKRTGEKVFLECVQDMDHENMFWYRQDPGLGLRLIYFSYDVKMKEKGDIPEGYSVSREKKERFSLILESASTNQTSMYLCASRDGIQKFSGEDQPQHFGDGTRLSIL.